This entry features one TCR beta chain sequence. The target antigen is unknown. This specimen comes from a study of regulatory T cells in long-lasting Graves disease. Specified time point: persistent/refractory GD, antithyroid drugs over 5 years with positive TRAb. PBMCs provided the RNA from which the TCR library was made. Whole-study results and caveats: Persistent disease was characterized by preferential usage of TRBV28, TRBJ1-2 and TRBJ2-5.

Arm-PCR of CDR3 regions and iRepertoire HTBI primers were used to build TCR beta libraries. TCRdb called the multiplex PCR reads again in MiXCR, with one record for every CDR3 protein. The top ten hold roughly 28% of the sample, which has about 450,000 distinct CDR3 sequences, about a quarter seen once. The germline CDR1 and CDR2 sequences are LGHNT and FRNRAP. The CDR3 covers 16 residues. V lost 7 bases, J lost 7 bases, and 20 bases lay in between. The chain couples TRBV12-5 to TRBJ1-6; perhaps TRBD1 as D (5 bases). This TCR was sampled from a female donor with Graves disease. The material sequenced was peripheral blood mononuclear cells (PBMCs), taken when the disease was refractory, from a patient treated with antithyroid drugs. The CDR3 DNA reads as TGTGCTAGTGTTATGCCGGGGGGGACCGTCAATTCACCCCTCCACTTT. Protein product: CASVMPGGTVNSPLHF.